This entry features one T cell receptor (beta chain) sequence. The target antigen is unknown. Sequenced by immunoSEQ multiplex PCR; TCRdb stores in-frame clones only, minus some. The sample carries 55,000 to 70,000 clones, more than 75% recorded once. The data stem from a study of lymphopenia after photon versus proton radiotherapy. Study observations and caveats: Better survival with proton therapy was suggested as possible, not demonstrated. Post-nadir TCR diversity decline inversely tracked overall survival among those who died. Oligoclonal CD8+ Temra expansion after nadir drove photon patients' diversity drop.

The V segment lost 1 base and the J segment 5 bases; nucleotides outside the gene matches: 3. This CDR3 spans 14 amino acids. Germline assignment: CDR1 SGHDT and CDR2 YYEEEE. The chain carries TRBV5-6 and TRBJ1-5; 7 bases agree with TRBD1. This TCR was sampled from a woman aged 70-85 years with pancreatic cancer. Specimen: peripheral blood, collected from a patient treated with photon-based radiotherapy. DNA for the CDR3: TGTGCCAGCAGCTTGAGGGGGCCACATCAGCCCCAGCATTTT. It encodes CASSLRGPHQPQHF.